This T cell receptor beta chain derives from a study of cytomegalovirus exposure and HLA in healthy donors. Findings and caveats of the study: Generally TCR sequences proved uncommon, though certain public TCRs appeared in numerous donors. The authors assumed roughly uniform sequencing depth across donors for presence/absence analyses.

Vbeta (60) and Jbeta (13) primers were used in the PCR. Profiling relied on immunoSEQ multiplex PCR, and the TCRdb table lists in-frame clones only, not all of them. The sample holds about 170,000 clones; over 60% are singletons and the top ten take less than 2.5%. CDR3 length equals 16 residues. Trimming pared 1 base from V and 8 bases from J, leaving 20 bases between. Per germline, CDR1 SGDLS and CDR2 YYNGEE. With respect to this clone: The antigen remains undetermined.

The clonotype was recovered from a woman in her forties or fifties in good health and CMV-seronegative. The chain couples TRBV9 to TRBJ2-3; perhaps TRBD2 as D (6 bases). The material sequenced was PBMCs. The CDR3 DNA reads TGTGCCAGCAGCGTACAGGTGGGAGGAGGTTTCGGTACGCAGTATTTT. Translation: CASSVQVGGGFGTQYF. The variable domain in full, completed from reference TRBV9 and TRBJ2-3, reads DSGVTQTPKHLITATGQRVTLRCSPRSGDLSVYWYQQSLDQGLQFLIQYYNGEERAKGNILERFSAQQFPDLHSELNLSSLELGDSALYFCASSVQVGGGFGTQYFGPGTRLTVL.